Presented here are 13 T cell receptor beta chains from one specimen sequenced in a study of cytomegalovirus exposure and HLA in healthy donors. The method was immunoSEQ multiplex PCR; TCRdb's version includes in-frame clones alone and lacks a portion of them. Altogether roughly 68,000 clones are present, 96% being singletons, with the ten largest covering around 5%. Sample: PBMCs. These receptors all stem from a woman aged 18 to 35 in good health and CMV-seropositive.

This chain joins TRBV28 and TRBJ1-2, with 9 bases that match TRBD1. CDR1 and CDR2 from the germline V gene are MDHEN and SYDVKM. The CDR3 spans 15 residues. Trimming took 5 bases from V and 5 from J; bases not matched to a gene: 9. CDR3 sequence: CASSTETGGSYGYTF. CDR3 in DNA: TGTGCCAGCAGTACCGAGACAGGGGGATCGTATGGCTACACCTTC.

The chain carries TRBV11-3 and TRBJ2-7, with D possibly TRBD1 on 7 matching bases. Looked up from germline, CDR1 is SGHNT and CDR2 is YENEEA. V lost 5 bases and J 3 bases, leaving 11 bases between the germline ends. This CDR3 is built from 13 residues. The CDR3 nucleotides are TGTGCCAGCAGCCGCAGGGGGGTCTACGAGCAGTACTTC. This sequence encodes CASSRRGVYEQYF.

This sequence joins TRBV4-3 and TRBJ2-1; D possibly corresponds to TRBD2 (5 bases). With 1 base removed from V and 6 bases from J, the gap between germline ends came to 16 bases. The V gene's germline CDR1 is LGHNA and CDR2 YSLEER. The CDR3 sequence is 16 residues long. CDR3 in DNA: TGCGCCAGCAGCCAAGGGCGGGCAAACCGGGGCAATGAGCAGTTCTTC. Protein sequence: CASSQGRANRGNEQFF.

The CDR3 reads CASSRTGFYGYTF. The CDR3 DNA sequence: TGCGCCAGCAGCCGGACAGGGTTCTATGGCTACACCTTC. This chain joins TRBV4-3 and TRBJ1-2; TRBD1 agrees at 8 bases. This CDR3 is 13 amino acids long. The ends lost 4 bases at V and 4 bases at J; junction bases unmatched: 2. Germline V gene data show CDR1 as LGHNA and CDR2 as YSLEER.

For the CDR3, the DNA is TGTGCCAGCAGCTTGCAGGGGCCGACTGAAGCTTTCTTT. The encoded protein is CASSLQGPTEAFF. The chain recombines TRBV5-4 with TRBJ1-1, with D perhaps TRBD1 (6 bases). V lost 1 base and J lost 5, with 9 bases in between. Germline V gene sequence: CDR1 SGHNT, CDR2 YYREEE (reference sequence). The CDR3 has 13 residues.

The CDR3 loop reads CAWSIRTSGVNEQFF. In nucleotides, the CDR3 is TGTGCCTGGAGCATCAGGACTAGCGGGGTGAATGAGCAGTTCTTC. The rearrangement links TRBV30 to TRBJ2-1, with 12 bases that match TRBD2. CDR1 and CDR2 (germline): GTSNPN, SVGIG (reference sequence). V shed 3 bases, J shed 7 bases, and the junction held 7 bases outside the gene matches. CDR3 size: 15 residues.

CDR3 amino acids: CASRVQGGEQYF. CDR3 nucleotide sequence: TGTGCCAGCAGAGTTCAGGGGGGAGAGCAGTACTTC. The chain is built from TRBV5-4 and TRBJ2-7, with D maybe TRBD1 (7 bases). The germline CDR1 and CDR2 sequences are SGHNT and YYREEE (reference sequence). Trimming pared 5 bases from V and 7 bases from J, leaving 13 bases between. The CDR3 loop spans 12 amino acids.

This clone was recorded a few times. The CDR3 bases are TGCGCCAGCAGCTTGGCGGGACAGGCGGGGGAAAAACTGTTTTTT. Its protein is CASSLAGQAGEKLFF. The rearrangement joins TRBV5-1 to TRBJ1-4; 8 nucleotides match TRBD1. The junction had 6 bases not matched to a gene; V was cut back by 0 bases and J by 8 bases. Per germline, CDR1 SGHRS and CDR2 YFSETQ. The CDR3 is 15 residues long.

The rearrangement joins TRBV13 to TRBJ1-3; D uncertain. There are 15 residues in the CDR3. Trimming left V 2 bases short and J 4 bases short, with 12 bases between. Germline CDR1 and CDR2: PRHDT and FYEKMQ (reference sequence). CDR3 amino acids: CASSLLAAKGNTIYF. CDR3 sequence (DNA): TGTGCCAGCAGCTTATTGGCAGCGAAAGGAAACACCATATATTTT.

This rearrangement joins TRBV27 to TRBJ1-1, with no clear D. Germline assignment: CDR1 MNHEY and CDR2 SMNVEV (reference sequence). Trimming removed 1 base at V and 4 bases at J, with 13 bases between. CDR3 length: 15 amino acids. The DNA of the CDR3 is TGTGCCAGCAGTTTATACCGAATTCGCGGCACTGAAGCTTTCTTT. Amino acids: CASSLYRIRGTEAFF.

V usage is TRBV6-4 and J usage is TRBJ2-2; D remains ambiguous. Germline V gene lookup returns CDR1 MRHNA and CDR2 SNTAGT. CDR3 length equals 13 residues. The V gene lost 2 bases and the J gene lost 5 bases, with 6 bases spanning the gap. CDR3 sequence reads: CASSDGRTGELFF. In DNA form, the CDR3 reads TGTGCCAGCAGTGACGGGCGAACCGGGGAGCTGTTTTTT.

This chain connects TRBV25-1 to TRBJ2-5; 9 nucleotides agree with TRBD2. With V trimmed by 3 bases and J by 5 bases, 7 bases remained unmatched. The germline gives CDR1 MGHDK, CDR2 SYGVNS. The CDR3 has 15 residues. The CDR3 spells CASSDPGLAMETQYF. For the CDR3, the DNA is TGTGCCAGCAGTGATCCCGGACTAGCGATGGAGACCCAGTACTTC.

The chain is built from TRBV10-3 and TRBJ2-7, with D maybe TRBD2 (6 bases). V was trimmed by 3 bases and J by 5 bases, leaving 14 bases between them. The germline V gene encodes CDR1 ENHRY and CDR2 SYGVKD. The CDR3 consists of 14 residues. The CDR3 sequence: CAISDEGREDEQYF. DNA of the CDR3: TGTGCCATCAGTGACGAGGGGCGGGAAGACGAGCAGTACTTC.